This T cell receptor (beta chain) came from a study of CD8 T cells in Susac syndrome. The authors carried out high-throughput sequencing of TCR beta. They applied it to CD8+ and CD4+ T cells obtained from blood. The diagnostic criteria for definite or probable disease, as recently defined, were met by the patients with Susac syndrome. RNA was extracted with the RNeasy kit, and a quantity of roughly 0.5 to 1 ug was reverse transcribed using random hexamers. A single record per CDR3 protein comes from TCRdb applying MiXCR to the immunoSEQ multiplex PCR reads. The sample yields approximately 190,000 distinct CDR3 sequences, approximately 95% seen once. The germline CDR1 and CDR2 sequences are SGDLS and YYNGEE. The V end was cut by 4 bases, the J end by 6 bases, with 11 bases between. CDR3 length: 13 residues. Regarding the study as a whole: Only a relatively small number of individuals were included in the TCR sequencing and HLA analysis.

Turning to this clonotype: Its antigen is not known.

The TCR originated in a human donor with Susac syndrome. This sequence joins TRBV9 and TRBJ2-1; weak D call: TRBD2 (6 bases). The sample taken for sequencing was CD8+ T cells from PBMCs. The CDR3 reads CASSHTSPNEQFF. CDR3 sequence (DNA): TGTGCCAGCAGCCATACTAGCCCCAATGAGCAGTTCTTC.